This paragraph covers one T cell receptor beta chain sequence. The target of this receptor is not known. No base quality information exists; no much larger clone differs at one position. Graves' hyperthyroidism was defined as stable when no progression to ophthalmopathy occurred over 18 months of follow-up. Hyperthyroidism patients were newly diagnosed, with disease duration under 2 months, and aged 18 to 65 years. The study excluded patients with uncontrolled infections, other autoimmune diseases, pregnancy or lactation. Diagnoses were established on the basis of clinical symptoms, serum thyroxine and TRAb, thyroid ultrasound, and orbital computed tomography. PBMCs were isolated from 7.5 to 10 ml of fresh peripheral blood by Ficoll-Paque density gradient centrifugation. Total RNA was extracted with Trizol reagent, and quality was checked on an Agilent 2100 Bioanalyzer. TCR beta CDR3 regions were amplified from RNA transcripts. A first-round RT-PCR of the TCR CDR3 used the HTBI primer set with the Qiagen OneStep RT-PCR kit. Libraries were constructed in a second round of multiplex PCR, after which size selection and purification were performed. Paired-end sequencing of the libraries was performed with 100 bp reads on an Illumina HiSeq2000. The authors' analysis ran thus. SOAPnuke was used to process the raw data, with reads discarded if the reads contained adapters or uncalled bases, had a mean Phred below 15, or lacked an exact constant-primer or identifier match. High-quality paired reads were merged using COPE v1.2.5, and each unique nucleotide sequence was defined as a clonotype. Clonotypes were aligned to IMGT TRBV, TRBD and TRBJ reference segments using MiTCR v1.1. Only V-J combinations with frequency above 0.0001, covering 99% to 99.2% of repertoires, were analysed. The TCS score was defined as F50 (clonal expansion) divided by E x V (chaos), with BLOSUM62-based TCRdist calculated between CDR3 peptides within each V-J. Welch's t-statistics and random forest reduced around 520 V-J features to under 15, which were used in a naive Bayes classifier (R e1071). The Morisita-Horn index was used to measure how similar the thyroid and blood repertoires were. The public reads were run again by TCRdb, first through fastp at Q25 and then through MiXCR, and only productive beta chains were kept. Identical CDR3 protein sequences are pooled into one entry, listed with their most common genes and DNA. TCRdb assigned the V and J calls; the authors' analysis was not used. The sample table lists 750,000 to 900,000 distinct CDR3 sequences, roughly 37% of them with a count of one. 8.9% of the sample belongs to the ten largest clones.

This sample stems from a study of T cells in Graves' hyperthyroidism and ophthalmopathy (dated by TCRdb to the late 2010s). Regarding the research as a whole: Peripheral blood samples were taken at the time of initial diagnosis, prior to any treatment. To identify TCR V-J signatures that set the groups apart, the researchers used a discovery cohort of about a hundred patients, made up of around 40 with Graves' ophthalmopathy and about 59 with stable Graves' hyperthyroidism. For training and testing, the approximately 97 patients in the discovery cohort were randomly divided in a 7:3 ratio. In addition, the study compared T-cell repertoires in thyroid tissue and in blood from several Graves' hyperthyroidism patients. After sampling, hyperthyroidism patients received methimazole starting at 30 mg daily, and ophthalmopathy patients received high-dose intravenous methylprednisolone. The paper reports TCR Vbeta CDR3 sequencing of approximately 130 peripheral blood samples: some 41 ophthalmopathy, under 80 hyperthyroidism and approximately 17 progressor patients. An independent validation cohort of 18 to 20 hyperthyroidism patients and roughly 16 patients who later progressed to ophthalmopathy tested prospective prediction of ophthalmopathy. Here is what the overall study found, with its caveats: Sample size was not statistically predetermined, and blinding of investigators to group allocation was not performed. Most expanded thyroid clonotypes (frequency above 0.001) were also found in blood, which suggests that blood repertoires may mirror thyroid immune responses. Ophthalmopathy was separated from stable hyperthyroidism by a 13 V-J signature model, with 85% to 90% sensitivity and about 81% specificity obtained in cross-validation and 80%/75% obtained in testing. During validation, the model predicted progression to ophthalmopathy a median of approximately 6.5 months ahead of onset, with almost 71% sensitivity and about 72% specificity.

The clonotype was recovered from a man younger than 35 with Graves' hyperthyroidism. The sequencing input was blood.

The CDR3 protein is CAISESGTNHGGYEQYF. The nucleotides read TGTGCCATCAGTGAGTCGGGCACGAACCACGGCGGGTACGAGCAGTACTTC. This receptor chain uses TRBV10-3 and TRBJ2-7, and possibly TRBD2, on 5 matching bases. Measured from the cysteine to the phenylalanine, the CDR3 is 17 residues long. Only the CDR3 DNA stays, 51 bases, in frame from base 1. A distance of 19 bases separates the germline ends of V and J, which lose 0 bases and 4 bases respectively. From the germline V gene, CDR1 is ENHRY and CDR2 is SYGVKD.